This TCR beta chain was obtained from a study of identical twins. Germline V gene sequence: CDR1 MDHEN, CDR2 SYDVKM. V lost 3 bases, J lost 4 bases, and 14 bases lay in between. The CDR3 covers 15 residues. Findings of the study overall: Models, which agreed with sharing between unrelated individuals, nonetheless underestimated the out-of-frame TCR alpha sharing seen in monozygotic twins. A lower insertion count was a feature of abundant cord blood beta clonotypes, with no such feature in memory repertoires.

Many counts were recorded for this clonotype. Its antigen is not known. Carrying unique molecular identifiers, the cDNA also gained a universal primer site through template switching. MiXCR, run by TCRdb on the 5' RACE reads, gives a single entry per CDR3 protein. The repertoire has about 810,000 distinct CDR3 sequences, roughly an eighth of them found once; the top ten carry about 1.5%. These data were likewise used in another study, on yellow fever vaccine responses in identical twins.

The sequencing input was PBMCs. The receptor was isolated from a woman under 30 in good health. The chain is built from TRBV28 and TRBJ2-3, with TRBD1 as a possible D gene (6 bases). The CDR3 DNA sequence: TGTGCCAGCAGTTTTGTAGGGGGACGGGCAGATACGCAGTATTTT. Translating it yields CASSFVGGRADTQYF.